The source of this T cell receptor beta chain is a study of cytomegalovirus exposure and HLA in healthy donors. It was with 60 Vbeta and 13 Jbeta primers that the PCR ran. Assay used: immunoSEQ multiplex PCR; TCRdb lists only in-frame clones, some missing. This sample's table reports 65,000 to 95,000 clones. With 7 bases removed from V and 5 bases from J, the gap between germline ends came to 15 bases. This CDR3 comprises 13 residues. The germline gives CDR1 SNHLY, CDR2 FYNNEI. Sequenced material: PBMCs. The TCR originated in a woman aged 55 to 70 in good health and CMV-seronegative. The chain recombines TRBV2 with TRBJ2-7, with a tentative D call TRBD1 (6 bases). The CDR3 loop reads CASKPNRDNEQYF. The DNA for the CDR3 is TGTGCCAGCAAGCCAAACAGGGATAACGAGCAGTACTTC.